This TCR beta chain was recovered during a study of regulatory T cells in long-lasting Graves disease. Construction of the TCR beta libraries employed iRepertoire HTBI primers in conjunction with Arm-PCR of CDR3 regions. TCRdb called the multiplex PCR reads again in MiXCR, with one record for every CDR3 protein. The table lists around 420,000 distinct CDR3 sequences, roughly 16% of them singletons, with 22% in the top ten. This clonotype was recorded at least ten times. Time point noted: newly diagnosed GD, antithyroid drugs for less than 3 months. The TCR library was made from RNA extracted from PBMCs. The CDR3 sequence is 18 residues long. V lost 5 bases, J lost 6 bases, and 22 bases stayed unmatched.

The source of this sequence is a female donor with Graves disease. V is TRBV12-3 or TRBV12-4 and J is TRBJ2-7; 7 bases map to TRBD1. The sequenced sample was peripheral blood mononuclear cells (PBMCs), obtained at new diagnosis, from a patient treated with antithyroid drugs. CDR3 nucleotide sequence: TGTGCCAGCAGTATCCGGGCCCTGAACAGGGGTCCCCCCCGCGAGCAGTACTTC. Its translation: CASSIRALNRGPPREQYF.